The text below deals with one T cell receptor beta chain. Its antigen remains unidentified. Then a second PCR, running roughly 7 to 12 cycles, was carried out with a sample-barcoded 5' primer and a J-beta primer mix. TCRdb independently ran MiXCR on the 5' RACE reads; one entry per CDR3 protein. The sample consists of fewer than 2,000,000 distinct CDR3 sequences, about two fifths of them appearing once. This record comes from a study of blood T cells in healthy people across ages. Across the whole study: Capture via template switching afforded approximately one barcoded beta molecule per two T cells.

Study conclusions and caveats: Greater diversity and more naive CD4+ cells were seen in long-lived donors than in aged donors. One million T cells yielded diversity estimates that were considered underestimates. Naive and antigen-experienced cells were not separated, limiting conclusive comparison.

V gave up 7 bases and J gave up 6 bases, with 15 bases separating them. This CDR3 contains 13 residues. In germline, CDR1 is MNHEY, CDR2 SVGAGI. This sequence joins TRBV6-5 and TRBJ1-1, with D possibly TRBD1 on 6 matching bases. This clonotype was obtained from a human donor in good health. Sequencing was done on a sample of blood. CDR3 loop: CASTTAGDAEAFF. As DNA, the CDR3 is TGTGCCAGCACGACGGCAGGGGATGCTGAAGCTTTCTTT.